The table lists the clone carrying this T cell receptor beta chain with a count of one. The target antigen is unknown. This specimen belongs to a study of beta chain features in type 1 diabetes. Study results and caveats: For Type 1 diabetes patients, all four CD4+ subsets carried TCRB CDR3s that were moderately but significantly shorter. High-TCR-expressing cells could be over-represented by cDNA sequencing.

Sequenced material consisted of expressed TCRB transcripts (all of the isolated RNA was reverse transcribed). Produced via immunoSEQ multiplex PCR; TCRdb's table is partial and in-frame only. The sample includes fewer than 900,000 clones, about a sixth seen only once; the top ten take 0.023%. The CDR3 consists of 14 residues. Per germline, CDR1 LNHDA and CDR2 SQIVND (reference sequence). Trimming at V came to 8 bases and at J to 0 bases, leaving 3 bases not matched to a gene. The sequence was collected from a woman between 18 and 29 years old in good health. The chain is built from TRBV19 and TRBJ1-5; the match to TRBD1 covers 8 bases. Sequencing was done on a sample of naive CD4+ T cells from blood. CDR3 bases: TGTGCCAGTGGACAGGGCTATAGCAATCAGCCCCAGCATTTT. Its translation is CASGQGYSNQPQHF.